This TCR beta chain was captured by sequencing in a study of T cells in Graves' hyperthyroidism and ophthalmopathy. Study-level results: Blood held most thyroid clonotypes expanded above 0.001 frequency.

PBMCs stemmed from around 10 ml fresh peripheral blood. Germline lookup yields CDR1 MNHEY and CDR2 SVGEGT. The CDR3 is 15 residues long. After removal of 7 bases from V and 3 bases from J, the junction contained 8 bases not matched to a gene. Amplification of TCR beta CDR3 regions used RNA as the template. RT-PCR in the first round (using the HTBI primer set) targeted the TCR CDR3. TCRdb processed the multiplex PCR reads anew with MiXCR; each CDR3 protein has one entry. In the table there are approximately 600,000 distinct CDR3 sequences, around 20% of which are singletons. Notes on this clonotype: Its antigen is as yet unknown.

The specimen sequenced was blood. The chain joins TRBV6-2 or TRBV6-3 to TRBJ1-5; TRBD1 matches at 8 bases. This receptor was taken from a man aged 25-45 years with Graves' ophthalmopathy. CDR3 in DNA: TGTGCCAGCACCCAACCGGACAGGGTCAATCAGCCCCAGCATTTT. This gives the protein CASTQPDRVNQPQHF.